This T cell receptor (beta chain) was retrieved from a study of graft-versus-host responses after intestinal transplantation. Study summary: Multivisceral, liver-intestinal, or isolated intestinal grafts were transplanted into recipients. Every one of the recipients received anti-thymocyte globulin induction and afterwards took tacrolimus and steroids for roughly three years.

The data were produced by immunoSEQ multiplex PCR, yet TCRdb's version contains in-frame clones alone and is incomplete. This table holds tens of thousands of clones, 90% to 95% found once. The CDR3 is 14 amino acids. V lost 0 bases and J 6 bases, leaving 8 bases between the germline ends. Germline CDR1 reads SGHNT; CDR2 reads YENEEA. On this clone: Its antigen is not identified.

The sample in question was unstimulated CD8+ T cells sorted from spleen or lymph node cells, obtained before intestinal transplant. The clonotype originates from a human donor who received an intestinal transplant. The rearrangement uses TRBV11-3 and TRBJ1-4; unclear D gene. In nucleotides, the CDR3 is TGTGCCAGCAGCTTAGATGTAACAGATGAAAAACTGTTTTTT. Its protein product is CASSLDVTDEKLFF.